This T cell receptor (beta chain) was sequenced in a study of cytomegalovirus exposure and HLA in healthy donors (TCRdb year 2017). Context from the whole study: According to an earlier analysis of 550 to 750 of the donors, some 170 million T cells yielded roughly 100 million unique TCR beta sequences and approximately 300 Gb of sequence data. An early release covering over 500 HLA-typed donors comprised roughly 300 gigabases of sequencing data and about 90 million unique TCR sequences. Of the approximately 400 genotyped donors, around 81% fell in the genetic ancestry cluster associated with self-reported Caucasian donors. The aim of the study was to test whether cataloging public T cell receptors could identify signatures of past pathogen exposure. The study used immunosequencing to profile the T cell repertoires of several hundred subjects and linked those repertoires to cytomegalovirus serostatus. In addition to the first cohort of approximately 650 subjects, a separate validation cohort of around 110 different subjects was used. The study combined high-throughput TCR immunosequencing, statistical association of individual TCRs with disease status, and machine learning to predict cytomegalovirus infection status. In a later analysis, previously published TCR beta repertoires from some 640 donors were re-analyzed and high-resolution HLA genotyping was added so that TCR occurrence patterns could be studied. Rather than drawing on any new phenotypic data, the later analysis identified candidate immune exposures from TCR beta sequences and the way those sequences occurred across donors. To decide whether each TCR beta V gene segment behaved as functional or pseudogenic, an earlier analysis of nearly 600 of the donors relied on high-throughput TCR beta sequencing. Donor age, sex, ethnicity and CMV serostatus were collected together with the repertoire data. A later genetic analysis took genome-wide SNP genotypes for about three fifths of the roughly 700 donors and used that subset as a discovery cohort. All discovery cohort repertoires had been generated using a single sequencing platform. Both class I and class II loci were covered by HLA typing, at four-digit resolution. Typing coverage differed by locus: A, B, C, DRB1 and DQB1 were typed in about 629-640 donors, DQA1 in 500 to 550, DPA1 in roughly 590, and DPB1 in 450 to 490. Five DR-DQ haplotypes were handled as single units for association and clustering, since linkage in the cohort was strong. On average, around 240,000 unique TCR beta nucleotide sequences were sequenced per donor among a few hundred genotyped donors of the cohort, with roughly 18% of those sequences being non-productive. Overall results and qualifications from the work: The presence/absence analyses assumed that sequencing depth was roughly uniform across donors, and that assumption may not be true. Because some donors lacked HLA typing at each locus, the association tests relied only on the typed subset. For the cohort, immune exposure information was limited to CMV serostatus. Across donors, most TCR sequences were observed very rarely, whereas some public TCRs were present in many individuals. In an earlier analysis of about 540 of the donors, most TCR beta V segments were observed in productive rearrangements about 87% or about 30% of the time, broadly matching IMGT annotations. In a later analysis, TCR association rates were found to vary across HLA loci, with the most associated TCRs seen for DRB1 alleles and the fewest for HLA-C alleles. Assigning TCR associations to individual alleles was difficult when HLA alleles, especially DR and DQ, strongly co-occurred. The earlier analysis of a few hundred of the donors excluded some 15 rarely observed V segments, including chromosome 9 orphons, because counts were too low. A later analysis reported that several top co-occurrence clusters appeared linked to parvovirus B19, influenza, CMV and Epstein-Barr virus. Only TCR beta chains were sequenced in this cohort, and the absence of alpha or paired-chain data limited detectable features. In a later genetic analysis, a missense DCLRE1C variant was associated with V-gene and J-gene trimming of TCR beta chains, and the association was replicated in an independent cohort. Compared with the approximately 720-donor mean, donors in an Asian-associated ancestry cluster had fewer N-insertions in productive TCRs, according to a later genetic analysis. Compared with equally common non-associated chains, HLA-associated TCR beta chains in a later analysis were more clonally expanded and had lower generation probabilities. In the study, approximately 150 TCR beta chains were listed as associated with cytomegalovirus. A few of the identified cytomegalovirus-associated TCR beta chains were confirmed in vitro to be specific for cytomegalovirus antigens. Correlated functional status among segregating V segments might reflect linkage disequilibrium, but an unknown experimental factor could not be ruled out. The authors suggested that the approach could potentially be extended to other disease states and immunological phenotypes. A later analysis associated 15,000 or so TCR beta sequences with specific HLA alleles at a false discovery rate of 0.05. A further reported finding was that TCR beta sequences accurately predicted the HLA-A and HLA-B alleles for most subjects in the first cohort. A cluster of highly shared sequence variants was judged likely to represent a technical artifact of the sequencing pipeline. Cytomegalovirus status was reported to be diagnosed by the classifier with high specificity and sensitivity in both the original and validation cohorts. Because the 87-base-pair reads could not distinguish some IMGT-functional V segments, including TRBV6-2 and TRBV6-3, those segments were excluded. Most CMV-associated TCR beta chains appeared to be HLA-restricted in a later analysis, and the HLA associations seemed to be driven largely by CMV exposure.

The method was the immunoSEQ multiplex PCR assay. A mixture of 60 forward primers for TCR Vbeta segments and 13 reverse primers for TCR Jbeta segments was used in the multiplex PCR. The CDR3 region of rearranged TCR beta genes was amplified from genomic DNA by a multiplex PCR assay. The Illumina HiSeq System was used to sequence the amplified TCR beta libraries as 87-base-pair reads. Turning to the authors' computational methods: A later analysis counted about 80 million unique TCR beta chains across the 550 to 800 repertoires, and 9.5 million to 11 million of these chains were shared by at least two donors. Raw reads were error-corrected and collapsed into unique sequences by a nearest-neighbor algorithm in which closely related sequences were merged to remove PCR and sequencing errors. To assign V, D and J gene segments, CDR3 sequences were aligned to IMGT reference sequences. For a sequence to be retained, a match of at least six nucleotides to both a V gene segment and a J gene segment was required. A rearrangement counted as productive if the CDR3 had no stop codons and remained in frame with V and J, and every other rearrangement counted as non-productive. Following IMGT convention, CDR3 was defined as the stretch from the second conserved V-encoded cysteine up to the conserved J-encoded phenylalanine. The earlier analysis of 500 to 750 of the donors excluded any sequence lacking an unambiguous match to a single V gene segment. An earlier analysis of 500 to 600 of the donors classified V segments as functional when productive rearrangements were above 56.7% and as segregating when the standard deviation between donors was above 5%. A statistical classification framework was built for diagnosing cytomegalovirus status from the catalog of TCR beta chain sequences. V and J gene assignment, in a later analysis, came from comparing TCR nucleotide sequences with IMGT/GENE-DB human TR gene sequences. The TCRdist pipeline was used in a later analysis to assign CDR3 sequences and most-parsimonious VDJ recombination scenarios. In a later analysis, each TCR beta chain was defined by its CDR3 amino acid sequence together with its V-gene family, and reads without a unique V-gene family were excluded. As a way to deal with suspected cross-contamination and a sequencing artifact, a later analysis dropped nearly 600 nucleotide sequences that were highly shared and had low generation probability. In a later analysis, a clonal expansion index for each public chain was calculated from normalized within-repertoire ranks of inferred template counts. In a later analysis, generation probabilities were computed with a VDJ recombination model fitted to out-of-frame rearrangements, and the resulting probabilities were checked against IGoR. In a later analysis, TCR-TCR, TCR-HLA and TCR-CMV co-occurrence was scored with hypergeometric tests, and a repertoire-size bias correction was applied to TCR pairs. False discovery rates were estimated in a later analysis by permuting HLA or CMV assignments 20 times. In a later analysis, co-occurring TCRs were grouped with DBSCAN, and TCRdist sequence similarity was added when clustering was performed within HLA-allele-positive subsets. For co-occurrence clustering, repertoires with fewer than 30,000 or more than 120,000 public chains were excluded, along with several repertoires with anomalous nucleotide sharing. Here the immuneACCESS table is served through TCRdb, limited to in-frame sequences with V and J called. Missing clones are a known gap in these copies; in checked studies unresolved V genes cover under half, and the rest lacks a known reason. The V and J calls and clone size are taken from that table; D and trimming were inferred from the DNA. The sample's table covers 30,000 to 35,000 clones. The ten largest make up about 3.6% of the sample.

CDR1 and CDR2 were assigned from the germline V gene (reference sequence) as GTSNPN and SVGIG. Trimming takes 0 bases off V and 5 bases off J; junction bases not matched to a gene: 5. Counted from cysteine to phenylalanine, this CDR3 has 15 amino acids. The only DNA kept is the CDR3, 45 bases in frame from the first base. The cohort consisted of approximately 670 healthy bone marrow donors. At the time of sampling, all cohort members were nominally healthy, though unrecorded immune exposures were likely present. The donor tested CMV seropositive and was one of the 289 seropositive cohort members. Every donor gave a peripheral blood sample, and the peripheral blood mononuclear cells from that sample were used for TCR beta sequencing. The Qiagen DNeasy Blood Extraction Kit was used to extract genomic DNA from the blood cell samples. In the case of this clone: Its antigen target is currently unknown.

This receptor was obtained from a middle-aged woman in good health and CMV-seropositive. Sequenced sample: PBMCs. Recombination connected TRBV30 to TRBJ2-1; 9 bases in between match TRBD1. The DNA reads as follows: TGTGCCTGGAGTGTTGGACAGGGGATAGACAATGAGCAGTTCTTC. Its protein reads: CAWSVGQGIDNEQFF. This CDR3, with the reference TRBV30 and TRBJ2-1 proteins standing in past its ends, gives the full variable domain SQTIHQWPATLVQPVGSPLSLECTVEGTSNPNLYWYRQAAGRGLQLLFYSVGIGQISSEVPQNLSASRPQDRQFILSSKKLLLSDSGFYLCAWSVGQGIDNEQFFGPGTRLTVL.